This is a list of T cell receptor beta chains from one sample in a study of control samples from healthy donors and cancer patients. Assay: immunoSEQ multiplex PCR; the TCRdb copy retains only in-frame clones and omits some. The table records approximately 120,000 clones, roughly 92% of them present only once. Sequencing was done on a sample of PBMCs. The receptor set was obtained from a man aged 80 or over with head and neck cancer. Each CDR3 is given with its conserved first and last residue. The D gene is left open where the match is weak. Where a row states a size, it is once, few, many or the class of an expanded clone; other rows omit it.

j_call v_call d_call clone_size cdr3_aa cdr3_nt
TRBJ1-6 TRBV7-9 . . CASRMGDSPLHF TGTGCCAGCAGGATGGGGGATTCACCCCTCCACTTT
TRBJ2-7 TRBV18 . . CASSRGQKTTYEQYF TGTGCCAGCTCACGAGGGCAGAAAACCACCTACGAGCAGTACTTC
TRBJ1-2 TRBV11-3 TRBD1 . CARQGVFYGYTF TGTGCCAGGCAGGGGGTGTTTTATGGCTACACCTTC
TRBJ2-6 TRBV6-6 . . CASRTLSSGANVLTF TGTGCCAGCAGGACCCTTAGCTCTGGGGCCAACGTCCTGACTTTC
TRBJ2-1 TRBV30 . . CAWSKNFMRGSYNEQFF TGTGCCTGGAGTAAAAACTTTATGAGGGGATCTTACAATGAGCAGTTCTTC
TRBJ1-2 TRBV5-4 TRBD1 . CASSLDRGGYTF TGTGCCAGCAGCTTGGACAGGGGCGGCTACACCTTC
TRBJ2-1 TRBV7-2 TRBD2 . CASLGLAVRPSYNEQFF TGTGCCAGCTTAGGACTAGCGGTTAGACCCTCCTACAATGAGCAGTTCTTC
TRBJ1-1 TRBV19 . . CASNEGRGAEAFF TGTGCCAGTAACGAGGGCCGGGGGGCTGAAGCTTTCTTT
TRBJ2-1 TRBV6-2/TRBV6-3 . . CASSYSFAQPQFF TGTGCCAGCAGTTACTCATTCGCACAGCCGCAGTTCTTC
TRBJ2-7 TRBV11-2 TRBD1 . CASSIGWDKGAGAYF TGTGCCAGCAGTATAGGATGGGACAAGGGGGCCGGGGCGTACTTC
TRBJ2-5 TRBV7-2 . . CASSLQGLAEETQYF TGTGCCAGCAGCTTACAAGGACTCGCGGAAGAGACCCAGTACTTC
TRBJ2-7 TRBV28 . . CASSFLDNSYEQYF TGTGCCAGCAGTTTCCTCGACAATTCCTACGAGCAGTACTTC
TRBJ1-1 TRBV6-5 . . CASSYSFGGGSTEAFF TGTGCCAGCAGTTACTCATTCGGTGGGGGGAGCACTGAAGCTTTCTTT
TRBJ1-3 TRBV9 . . CASSVGKSSGNTIYF TGTGCCAGCAGCGTAGGGAAGAGCTCTGGAAACACCATATATTTT
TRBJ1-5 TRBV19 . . CASSISQPQHF TGTGCCAGTAGTATCTCCCAGCCCCAGCATTTT
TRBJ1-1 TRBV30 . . CAWSIQRNTEAFF TGTGCCTGGAGTATACAGAGAAACACTGAAGCTTTCTTT
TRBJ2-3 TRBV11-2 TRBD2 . CASSEGLAGSQYF TGTGCCAGCAGCGAGGGACTAGCGGGGTCGCAGTATTTT
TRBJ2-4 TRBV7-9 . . CASSLAPENIQYF TGTGCCAGCAGCTTAGCGCCCGAAAACATTCAGTACTTC
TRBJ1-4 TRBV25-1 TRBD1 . CASSDNRGHQEKLFF TGTGCCAGCAGTGATAACAGGGGGCATCAGGAAAAACTGTTTTTT
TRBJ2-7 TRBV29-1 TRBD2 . CSVGSSGRALPNYEQYF TGCAGCGTTGGATCTAGCGGGAGGGCCCTACCCAATTACGAGCAGTACTTC
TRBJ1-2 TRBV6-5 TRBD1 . CASSRSGQSCGYTF TGTGCCAGCAGTCGGTCGGGACAGAGCTGTGGCTACACCTTC
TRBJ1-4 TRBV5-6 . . CASSLAGHGEKLFF TGTGCCAGCAGTCTTGCGGGACATGGCGAAAAACTGTTTTTT
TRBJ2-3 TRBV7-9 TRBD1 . CASSLGPRTGGMDTQYF TGTGCCAGCAGCTTAGGCCCCCGGACAGGGGGCATGGATACGCAGTATTTT
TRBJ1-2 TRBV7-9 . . CASSRKDLYGYTF TGTGCCAGCAGCCGGAAGGATCTTTATGGCTACACCTTC
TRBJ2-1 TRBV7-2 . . CASSLAGSVRREQFF TGTGCCAGCAGCTTAGCCGGGTCCGTACGGCGTGAGCAGTTCTTC
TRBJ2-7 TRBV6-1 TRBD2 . CASSEFGLADYEQYF TGTGCCAGCAGTGAATTTGGGCTAGCGGACTACGAGCAGTACTTC
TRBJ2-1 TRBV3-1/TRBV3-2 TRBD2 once CASSLVAGTSSYNEQFF TGTGCCAGCAGTCTAGTAGCGGGCACGAGCTCCTACAATGAGCAGTTCTTC
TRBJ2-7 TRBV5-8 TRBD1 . CASSRSGTGTYEQYF TGTGCCAGCAGCCGTTCCGGGACAGGGACCTACGAGCAGTACTTC
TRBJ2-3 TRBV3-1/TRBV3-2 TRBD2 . CASSIAGDTQYF TGTGCCAGCAGCATAGCGGGAGATACGCAGTATTTT
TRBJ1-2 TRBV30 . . CAWSVRGREEYGYTF TGTGCCTGGAGTGTACGCGGCCGGGAGGAGTATGGCTACACCTTC
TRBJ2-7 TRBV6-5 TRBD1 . CASRGQGLGEQYF TGTGCCAGCAGGGGACAGGGTTTAGGCGAGCAGTACTTC
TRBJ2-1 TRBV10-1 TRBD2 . CASRGGAYNEQFF TGCGCCAGCAGGGGGGGGGCCTACAATGAGCAGTTCTTC
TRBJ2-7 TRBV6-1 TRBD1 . CASSDPIGRGRYGQYF TGTGCCAGCAGTGACCCTATAGGCAGGGGGCGATACGGGCAGTACTTC
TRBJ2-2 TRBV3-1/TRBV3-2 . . CASSQVPNTGELFF TGTGCCAGCAGCCAAGTACCGAACACCGGGGAGCTGTTTTTT
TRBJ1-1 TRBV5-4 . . CASSLPTGRDEAFF TGTGCCAGCAGCTTACCCACAGGGAGAGATGAAGCTTTCTTT
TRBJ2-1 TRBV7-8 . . CASSLVRAEPYNEQFF TGTGCCAGCAGCTTAGTCCGGGCGGAACCCTACAATGAGCAGTTCTTC
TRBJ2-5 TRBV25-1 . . CASSDDRQETQYF TGTGCCAGCAGTGACGACAGACAAGAGACCCAGTACTTC
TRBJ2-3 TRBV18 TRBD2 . CASSPRPSGRAGGTDTQYF TGTGCCAGCTCACCACGGCCTAGCGGGAGGGCCGGAGGGACAGATACGCAGTATTTT
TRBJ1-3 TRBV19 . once CASSNQLRGNTIYF TGTGCCAGTAGTAATCAGCTTCGCGGAAACACCATATATTTT
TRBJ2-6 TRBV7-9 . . CASSPTRGPGANVLTF TGTGCCAGCAGCCCGACGCGGGGGCCTGGGGCCAACGTCCTGACTTTC
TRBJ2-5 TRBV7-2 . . CASSLYSGEETQYF TGTGCCAGCAGCTTATATAGCGGCGAAGAGACCCAGTACTTC
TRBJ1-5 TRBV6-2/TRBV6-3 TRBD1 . CASSYGDSRVSNQPQHF TGTGCCAGCAGTTACGGGGACAGTAGGGTAAGCAATCAGCCCCAGCATTTT
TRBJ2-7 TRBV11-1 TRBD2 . CASSFSSGAYEQYF TGTGCCAGCAGCTTCTCTAGCGGGGCTTACGAGCAGTACTTC
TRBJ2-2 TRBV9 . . CASSGTPNTGELFF TGTGCCAGCAGCGGGACTCCGAACACCGGGGAGCTGTTTTTT
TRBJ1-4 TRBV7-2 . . CASSPPPWEKLFF TGTGCCAGCAGCCCGCCCCCATGGGAAAAACTGTTTTTT
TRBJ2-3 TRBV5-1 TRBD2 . CASSYEASGGTSTDTQYF TGCGCCAGCAGCTACGAGGCTAGCGGGGGAACTAGCACAGATACGCAGTATTTT
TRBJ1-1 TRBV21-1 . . CASSIDREESTEAFF TGTGCCAGCAGCATCGACAGGGAGGAGAGTACTGAAGCTTTCTTT
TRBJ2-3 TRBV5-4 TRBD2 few CASSLGLAGLSSTDTQYF TGTGCCAGCAGCCTAGGACTAGCGGGGCTCTCTAGCACAGATACGCAGTATTTT
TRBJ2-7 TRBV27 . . CASRNEQYF TGTGCCAGCAGAAACGAGCAGTACTTC
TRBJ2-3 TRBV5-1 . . CASSLALATDTQYF TGCGCCAGCAGCTTGGCTCTAGCGACAGATACGCAGTATTTT
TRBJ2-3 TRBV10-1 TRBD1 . CASSAGTVETDTQYF TGCGCCAGCAGTGCCGGGACAGTCGAAACAGATACGCAGTATTTT
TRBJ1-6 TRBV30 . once CAWSVRTGGNSPLHF TGTGCCTGGAGTGTACGTACAGGTGGTAATTCACCCCTCCACTTT
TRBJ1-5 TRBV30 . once CAWSVGVRQPQHF TGTGCCTGGAGTGTTGGGGTAAGACAGCCCCAGCATTTT
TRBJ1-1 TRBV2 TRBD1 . CASSDPPGGTEAFF TGTGCCAGCAGTGACCCTCCAGGGGGCACTGAAGCTTTCTTT